A single sample is the source of the 12 T cell receptor beta chains below, sequenced in a study of metastatic and nonmetastatic thyroid tumors. TCRdb reanalyzed the PCR reads with MiXCR. The sample contains around 13,000 clones, 25% to 40% of which appear only once. Treatment of any kind had been given to no patient before thyroid surgery. What was sequenced was tumor tissue. The receptor set was obtained from a male donor with papillary thyroid cancer or a benign thyroid nodule (not recorded which). Some clones in this sample may be carry-over from other donors' samples.

This clone was detected only a few times. The chain joins TRBV6-1 to TRBJ2-7, with 7 positions matching TRBD2. The CDR3 loop spans 14 amino acids. V shed 3 bases and J 2 bases; nucleotides not matched to a gene: 4. Germline CDR1 and CDR2: MNHNS and SASEGT. The CDR3 sequence: CASSEFGGTYEQYF. The DNA for the CDR3 is TGTGCCAGCAGTGAGTTCGGGGGGACCTACGAGCAGTACTTC.

This clone was seen a handful of times. A junction end diverges from the germline sequence, so it may reflect a read error. Other DNA sequences within the sample encode an identical CDR3. The genes are TRBV10-3 and TRBJ2-3; D might be TRBD2 (6 bases). The germline V gene has CDR1 ENHRY and CDR2 SYGVKD. CDR3 size: 17 residues. The DNA for the CDR3 is TGTGCTATCAGACCCAAATCCCTGACTAGTAGCACAGATACGCAGTATTTT. Its protein is CAIRPKSLTSSTDTQYF.

This clone was seen once. The chain couples TRBV7-9 to TRBJ1-2, with 9 bases lining up with TRBD1. J was trimmed by 5 bases and V by 8 bases; bases with no gene match: 9. Germline V gene lookup returns CDR1 SEHNR and CDR2 FQNEAQ (reference sequence). The CDR3 consists of 14 residues. The CDR3 DNA reads TGTGCCAGCGCTCAACAGGGGGCGGTTTATGGCTACACCTTC. It translates to CASAQQGAVYGYTF. The variable domain in full, completed from reference TRBV7-9 and TRBJ1-2, reads DTGVSQNPRHKITKRGQNVTFRCDPISEHNRLYWYRQTLGQGPEFLTYFQNEAQLEKSRLLSDRFSAERPKGSFSTLEIQRTEQGDSAMYLCASAQQGAVYGYTFGSGTRLTVV.

This chain joins TRBV28 and TRBJ2-7; a weak D match, TRBD2 (5 bases). This CDR3 has 11 amino acids. Germline values: CDR1 MDHEN, CDR2 SYDVKM. The V and J ends lost 5 bases and 4 bases respectively, with 6 bases between them. The CDR3 loop is CASSGLYEQYF. In DNA form, the CDR3 reads TGTGCCAGCAGTGGACTGTACGAGCAGTACTTC. Variable domain in full (rest from reference TRBV28 and TRBJ2-7): DVKVTQSSRYLVKRTGEKVFLECVQDMDHENMFWYRQDPGLGLRLIYFSYDVKMKEKGDIPEGYSVSREKKERFSLILESASTNQTSMYLCASSGLYEQYFGPGTRLTVT.

The rearrangement uses TRBV5-6 and TRBJ1-5, with D unresolved. The CDR3 consists of 12 residues. The ends were cut back, 0 bases at V and 7 bases at J, with 5 bases in the middle. Germline lookup yields CDR1 SGHDT and CDR2 YYEEEE. The CDR3 loop is CASSLGRQPQHF. The DNA of the CDR3 is TGTGCCAGCAGCTTGGGGAGGCAGCCCCAGCATTTT.

V is TRBV5-1 and J is TRBJ2-7; tentatively, D is TRBD1 (6 bases). V gave up 0 bases and J gave up 3 bases, with 16 bases separating them. The CDR3 is made up of 16 amino acids. Looked up from germline, CDR1 is SGHRS and CDR2 is YFSETQ. The DNA for the CDR3 is TGCGCCAGCAGCTTGGGCACAGGGTTTGGAGTCTACGAGCAGTACTTC. The encoded protein is CASSLGTGFGVYEQYF.

V and J are TRBV7-9 and TRBJ2-7, with D possibly TRBD1 on 5 matching bases. The CDR3 is made up of 14 amino acids. The V gene's germline CDR1 is SEHNR and CDR2 FQNEAQ (reference sequence). V shed 0 bases and J shed 9 bases, with 15 bases lying between them. Here the CDR3 reads CASSLAAGSHGQYF. The CDR3 bases are TGTGCCAGCAGCTTAGCCGCAGGGTCCCACGGGCAGTACTTC.

The genes are TRBV6-2 or TRBV6-3 and TRBJ2-1; tentatively, D is TRBD2 (6 bases). Deletions cut 0 bases from V and 3 bases from J, with 12 bases between. Germline lookup yields CDR1 MNHEY and CDR2 SVGEGT. The CDR3 is 16 residues long. Written as DNA, the CDR3 is TGTGCCAGCAGTTACTCTCTTAGCGGAATCTACAATGAGCAGTTCTTC. Residues: CASSYSLSGIYNEQFF.

This clone has only a few counts. The chain has TRBV28 and TRBJ2-7, with 13 bases aligning to TRBD2. The CDR3 sequence is 15 residues long. Germline trimming cut 8 bases from V and 5 bases from J; bases unmatched to any gene: 9. The V gene's germline CDR1 is MDHEN and CDR2 SYDVKM. The CDR3 nucleotides read TGTGCCAGCTCCTCACTAGCGGGAGGGAGGAACGAGCAGTACTTC. It codes for CASSSLAGGRNEQYF. Supplemented by reference TRBV28 and TRBJ2-7, the full variable domain reads DVKVTQSSRYLVKRTGEKVFLECVQDMDHENMFWYRQDPGLGLRLIYFSYDVKMKEKGDIPEGYSVSREKKERFSLILESASTNQTSMYLCASSSLAGGRNEQYFGPGTRLTVT.

The rearrangement links TRBV20-1 to TRBJ2-5; maybe TRBD2 (6 bases). V was shortened by 3 bases and J by 6 bases, with 20 bases between the two germline ends. Germline V gives CDR1 DFQATT, CDR2 SNEGSKA (reference sequence). CDR3 length: 15 amino acids. The CDR3 sequence: CSASPGGTVGKTQYF. The CDR3 DNA follows: TGCAGTGCTAGTCCCGGGGGTACAGTAGGAAAGACCCAGTACTTC.

V is TRBV11-2 and J is TRBJ1-4, with D perhaps matching TRBD1 (6 bases). Germline V lookup: CDR1 SGHAT, CDR2 FQNNGV. This CDR3 spans 14 amino acids. V was cut by 0 bases and J by 8 bases, with 10 bases left in between. The CDR3 DNA follows: TGTGCCAGCAGCTTAGAGACAGGACACGAAAAACTGTTTTTT. Translated: CASSLETGHEKLFF.

This clone was counted between two and nine times. This rearrangement joins TRBV2 to TRBJ2-5; 8 bases fit TRBD1. The CDR3 covers 13 residues. The junction had 5 bases not matched to a gene; V was cut back by 6 bases and J by 5 bases. Per the germline V gene, CDR1 is SNHLY and CDR2 is FYNNEI. The CDR3 is CASSPWTGETQYF. The CDR3 DNA reads as TGTGCCAGCAGCCCCTGGACAGGGGAGACCCAGTACTTC.